Below are 18 T cell receptor beta chains sequenced from a single sample in a study of post-analysis software for immune sequencing data. TCR beta cDNA libraries included unique molecular identifiers. In TCRdb, the PCR reads were re-called with MiXCR into one record per CDR3 protein. Altogether about 400,000 distinct CDR3 sequences are present, approximately 38% being singletons, with the ten largest covering roughly an eighth. General observations from the study: Patients used a handful of TRBV segments, including TRBV5-6, TRBV5-1 and TRBV20-1, more often than controls.

Which antigens these TCRs recognize remains unknown. The sample taken for sequencing was blood. These receptors were obtained from a girl between 10 and 17 years old with multiple sclerosis.

The chain carries TRBV20-1 and TRBJ2-1; 11 nucleotides line up with TRBD1. This CDR3 has 13 amino acids. Germline V gives CDR1 DFQATT, CDR2 SNEGSKA (reference sequence). Losses at the gene ends were 7 bases for V and 4 bases for J; bases not matched to a gene: 3. This chain's CDR3 is CSGGTGGYNEQFF. The CDR3 nucleotides read TGCAGTGGTGGGACAGGGGGGTACAATGAGCAGTTCTTC.

This clonotype has ten or more counts. The rearrangement uses TRBV20-1 and TRBJ2-3; D might be TRBD2 (5 bases). V was shortened by 6 bases and J by 0 bases, with 10 bases between the two germline ends. Germline V gene data show CDR1 as DFQATT and CDR2 as SNEGSKA (reference sequence). The CDR3 extends over 13 amino acids. CDR3 bases: TGCAGTGCCCTAGGACTGAGCACAGATACGCAGTATTTT. It is translated as CSALGLSTDTQYF.

This clonotype has more than one count but fewer than ten. The chain uses TRBV12-3 or TRBV12-4 and TRBJ2-2; 9 nucleotides match TRBD1. The CDR3 loop spans 16 amino acids. The ends lost 4 bases at V and 2 bases at J; junction bases unmatched: 5. CDR3 nucleotides: TGTGCCAGCAGTTCCACAGGGGGCTCTAACACCGGGGAGCTGTTTTTT. It yields the protein CASSSTGGSNTGELFF.

V and J are TRBV5-1 and TRBJ2-6, with a tentative D call TRBD1 (5 bases). This CDR3 has 15 amino acids. Between the trimmed V and J ends, which lost 6 bases and 3 bases, there was a span of 13 bases. CDR1 is SGHRS and CDR2 is YFSETQ in the germline V gene. The CDR3 loop is CASMLRGDGANVLTF. The CDR3 DNA reads as TGCGCCAGCATGCTTAGGGGCGATGGGGCCAACGTCCTGACTTTC. The variable domain in full, completed from reference TRBV5-1 and TRBJ2-6, reads KAGVTQTPRYLIKTRGQQVTLSCSPISGHRSVSWYQQTPGQGLQFLFEYFSETQRNKGNFPGRFSGRQFSNSRSEMNVSTLELGDSALYLCASMLRGDGANVLTFGAGSRLTVL.

The chain has TRBV4-1 and TRBJ2-3, with 8 bases lining up with TRBD1. Germline CDR1 MGHRA, CDR2 YSYEKL. Losses at the gene ends were 4 bases for V and 6 bases for J; bases not matched to a gene: 15. The CDR3 has 17 amino acids. CDR3 nucleotide sequence: TGCGCCAGCAGCCCGAGGTGGACAGGGAGGACCCTCGATACGCAGTATTTT. This translates into CASSPRWTGRTLDTQYF.

V gene TRBV5-1 combines with J gene TRBJ2-1; TRBD2 aligns across 10 bases. Losses at the gene ends were 1 base for V and 7 bases for J; bases not matched to a gene: 5. The CDR3 totals 15 residues. CDR1 and CDR2 from the germline V gene are SGHRS and YFSETQ. The CDR3 is CASSLYGTSANEQFF. CDR3 sequence (DNA): TGCGCCAGCAGCTTGTATGGGACTAGCGCGAATGAGCAGTTCTTC.

This chain links TRBV7-3 with TRBJ2-2; D unclear. This CDR3 spans 13 amino acids. V lost 10 bases and J 8 bases, leaving 17 bases between the germline ends. CDR1 is SGHTA and CDR2 is FQGTGA in the germline V gene. The CDR3 bases are TGTGCCACCGCCCGTAGGCGAAATGGGGAGCTGTTTTTT. It translates to CATARRRNGELFF.

DNA of the CDR3: TGCGCCAGCAGCCCTCTCTCGGAGGGTAGTGAAAAACTGTTTTTT. Amino acid sequence: CASSPLSEGSEKLFF. The J gene is TRBJ1-4, the V gene TRBV4-3; D gene ambiguous. Looked up from germline, CDR1 is LGHNA and CDR2 is YSLEER. The germline V and J ends were trimmed by 4 bases and 7 bases, with 16 bases remaining between them. This CDR3 is built from 15 residues.

This chain joins TRBV7-9 and TRBJ2-7; the match to TRBD1 covers 7 bases. V gave up 9 bases and J gave up 2 bases; unmatched junction bases: 10. The CDR3 runs 14 residues. Germline-derived CDR1 and CDR2 are SEHNR and FQNEAQ (reference sequence). CDR3 sequence: CASSRQGLTYEQYF. CDR3 in DNA: TGTGCCAGTTCCAGACAGGGATTAACCTACGAGCAGTACTTC. The complete variable domain, with remaining parts taken from reference TRBV7-9 and TRBJ2-7, reads DTGVSQNPRHKITKRGQNVTFRCDPISEHNRLYWYRQTLGQGPEFLTYFQNEAQLEKSRLLSDRFSAERPKGSFSTLEIQRTEQGDSAMYLCASSRQGLTYEQYFGPGTRLTVT.

This clonotype was picked up many times. This chain joins TRBV5-1 and TRBJ2-1; no clear D gene. This CDR3 has 12 residues. V lost 0 bases, J lost 10 bases, and 8 bases lay in between. The germline CDR1 and CDR2 sequences are SGHRS and YFSETQ. CDR3 residues: CASSLEGREQFF. The CDR3 DNA reads TGCGCCAGCAGCTTGGAGGGTCGCGAGCAGTTCTTC.

Comment on this clonotype: A junction end diverges from the germline sequence, so it may reflect a read error. The chain couples TRBV6-4 to TRBJ1-2, with TRBD1 as a possible D gene (5 bases). The CDR3 consists of 14 residues. Germline V gene lookup returns CDR1 MRHNA and CDR2 SNTAGT. CDR3 nucleotides: TGTGCCAGCGGTGACGTGGCAGGGCGTTCCGGCTACACCTTC. It specifies CASGDVAGRSGYTF.

The chain couples TRBV2 to TRBJ1-1, with a weak D call TRBD1 (5 bases). V was shortened by 6 bases and J by 5 bases, with 13 bases between the two germline ends. CDR1 and CDR2 from the germline V gene are SNHLY and FYNNEI. This CDR3 spans 13 amino acids. The chain's CDR3 is CASRGVGWTEAFF. DNA for the CDR3: TGTGCCAGCAGGGGGGTAGGGTGGACTGAAGCTTTCTTT.

V gene TRBV4-1 combines with J gene TRBJ2-1, with 7 bases lining up with TRBD2. The CDR3 totals 17 residues. With 0 bases clipped from V and 4 bases from J, the junction kept 9 bases outside the gene matches. Germline V gives CDR1 MGHRA, CDR2 YSYEKL. The CDR3: CASSQELGDYSYNEQFF. In nucleotides, the CDR3 is TGCGCCAGCAGCCAAGAATTAGGGGACTACTCTTACAATGAGCAGTTCTTC.

This clonotype has just a few counts. The chain carries TRBV5-1 and TRBJ1-2; 8 bases match TRBD1. This CDR3 contains 16 residues. V lost 4 bases and J lost 8; bases outside the gene matches: 16. CDR1 and CDR2 from the germline V gene are SGHRS and YFSETQ. For the CDR3, the DNA is TGCGCCAGCAGCCGAACCGGGACAGGTTATGGGGAAGGCTACACCTTC. It encodes CASSRTGTGYGEGYTF.

This clonotype was observed at least ten times. CDR3 sequence reads: CASSQDPAVGYEQFF. The CDR3 bases are TGCGCCAGCAGCCAAGATCCCGCCGTCGGTTATGAGCAGTTCTTC. The V call is TRBV4-1, the J call TRBJ2-1; no clear D gene. The CDR3 has 15 amino acids. Per germline, CDR1 MGHRA and CDR2 YSYEKL. V dropped 0 bases and J dropped 8 bases, with 14 bases sitting between them.

This chain joins TRBV7-2 and TRBJ2-3; TRBD2 matches 8 bases. The CDR3 runs 16 residues. Germline trimming cut 5 bases from V and 6 bases from J; bases unmatched to any gene: 13. Germline CDR1 reads SGHTA; CDR2 reads FQGNSA. The DNA for the CDR3 is TGTGCCAGCAGCCTTCTAGGAGCGGGGGTTGGGGATACGCAGTATTTT. Its translation: CASSLLGAGVGDTQYF.

This clonotype was observed at least ten times. The chain employs TRBV29-1 and TRBJ2-7; D perhaps matches TRBD1 (6 bases). Germline CDR1 reads SQVTM; CDR2 reads ANQGSEA. The CDR3 runs to 13 residues. V lost 4 bases and J lost 3, with 13 bases in between. CDR3 region: CSVGWDIIYEQYF. The CDR3 region has the DNA TGCAGCGTTGGTTGGGACATCATCTACGAGCAGTACTTC.

CDR3 in amino acids: CASSEGNMNTEAFF. DNA for the CDR3: TGTGCCAGCAGTGAAGGGAACATGAACACTGAAGCTTTCTTT. This rearrangement joins TRBV25-1 to TRBJ1-1; the D is unclear. The CDR3 contains 14 residues. Trimming took off 2 bases at V and 0 bases at J, with 7 bases between the two ends. Germline CDR1 reads MGHDK; CDR2 reads SYGVNS.